The entry below gives a single TCR beta chain sequence along with its context. As yet, its antigen is unknown. Profiled with immunoSEQ multiplex PCR; TCRdb holds only in-frame clones, not every one. Of 20,000 to 25,000 clones detected, about 66% appear once; the ten largest clones hold 9.5% to 11%. The sample comes from a study of CD4 T cells in relation to SARS-CoV-2 and coronaviruses. As for the study in general: After 10 days of antigen culture, PBMC TCR beta CDR3s were sequenced.

CD4+ T cells from unexposed donors were obtained before the COVID-19 pandemic (2011-2018). Isolation of CD4+ T cells took place after about 9 days in culture. This TCR was recovered from a human donor in good health. Source material: CD4+ T cells from PBMCs, cultured in vitro.

In DNA form, the CDR3 reads TGTGCCAGCAGCTTAGTCGCCGCAGGGACTAGCGGGTTTTACGAGCAGTACTTC. The encoded protein is CASSLVAAGTSGFYEQYF. The gene calls are TRBV7-2 and TRBJ2-7, with TRBD2 identical over 12 bases. In germline, CDR1 is SGHTA, CDR2 FQGNSA. The CDR3 is 18 amino acids. J gave up 4 bases and V 1 base, and 11 bases lay outside the gene matches.